This TCR beta chain was found in a study of cytomegalovirus exposure and HLA in healthy donors. Worth noting for this clone: Antigen specificity is unknown.

Only in-frame clones appear in the TCRdb table, and some are missing; sequencing was by immunoSEQ multiplex PCR. The data hold around 300,000 clones, with roughly 87% observed a single time. The donors were part of the validation cohort of 120 subjects. That cohort was separate from the first cohort, which comprised 670 or so subjects. Study observations and caveats: Cytomegalovirus-associated status was assigned to about 180 TCR beta chains. Confirmation was obtained in vitro that three CMV-associated chains are specific for CMV antigens. There were some public TCRs occurring in many donors, but most TCR sequences were rare.

The junction had 8 bases not matched to a gene; V was cut back by 9 bases and J by 4 bases. CDR1 and CDR2 from the germline V gene are MNHNY and SVGAGI (reference sequence). This CDR3 is 13 amino acids long. The sample was PBMCs. This receptor was obtained from a young man in good health and CMV-seronegative. This rearrangement joins TRBV6-6 to TRBJ1-2; 7 positions match TRBD1. CDR3 sequence reads: CASTGTDSYGYTF. CDR3 DNA sequence: TGTGCCAGTACTGGGACAGACAGCTATGGCTACACCTTC.